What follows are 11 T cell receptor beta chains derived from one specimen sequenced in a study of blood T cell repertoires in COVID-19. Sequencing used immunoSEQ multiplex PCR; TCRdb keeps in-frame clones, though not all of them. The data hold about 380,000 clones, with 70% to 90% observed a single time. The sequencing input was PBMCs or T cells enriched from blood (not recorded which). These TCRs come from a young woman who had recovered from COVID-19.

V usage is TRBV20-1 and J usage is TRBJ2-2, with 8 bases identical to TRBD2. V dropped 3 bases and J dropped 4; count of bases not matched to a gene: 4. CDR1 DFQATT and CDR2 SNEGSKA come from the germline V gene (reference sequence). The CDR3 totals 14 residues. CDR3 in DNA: TGCAGTGCTAGTAGCGGGGCGGGCACCGGGGAGCTGTTTTTT. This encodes CSASSGAGTGELFF.

Written as DNA, the CDR3 is TGTGCCAGCAGTTTCAGGACAGGGGGTACAGAAGCTTTCTTT. This gives the protein CASSFRTGGTEAFF. This rearrangement joins TRBV28 to TRBJ1-1; TRBD1 matches at 10 bases. In germline, CDR1 is MDHEN, CDR2 SYDVKM. The CDR3 sequence is 14 residues long. The V and J ends lost 3 bases and 8 bases, in that order; junction bases with no gene match: 6.

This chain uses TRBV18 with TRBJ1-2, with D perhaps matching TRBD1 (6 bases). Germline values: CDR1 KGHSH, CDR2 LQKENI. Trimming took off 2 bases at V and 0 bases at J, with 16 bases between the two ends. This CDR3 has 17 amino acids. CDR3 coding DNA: TGTGCCAGCTCACCAAGACAGGTCGAGACCTCTAACTATGGCTACACCTTC. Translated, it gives CASSPRQVETSNYGYTF.

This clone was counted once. The CDR3 is CASSQYRGGSYNEQFF. CDR3 coding DNA: TGTGCCAGCAGCCAGTATAGGGGGGGGTCCTACAATGAGCAGTTCTTC. V is TRBV14 and J is TRBJ2-1; TRBD2 is a possible D gene (7 bases). Germline V CDR1 and CDR2: SGHDN, FVKESK. The CDR3 loop spans 16 amino acids. V lost 3 bases, J lost 1 base, and 13 bases lay in between.

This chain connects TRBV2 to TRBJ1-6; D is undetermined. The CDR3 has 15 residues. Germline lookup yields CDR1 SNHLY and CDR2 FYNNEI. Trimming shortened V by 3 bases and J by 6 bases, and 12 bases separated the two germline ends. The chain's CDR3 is CASSDPGESNSPLHF. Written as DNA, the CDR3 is TGTGCCAGCAGTGACCCGGGAGAGAGTAATTCACCCCTCCACTTT.

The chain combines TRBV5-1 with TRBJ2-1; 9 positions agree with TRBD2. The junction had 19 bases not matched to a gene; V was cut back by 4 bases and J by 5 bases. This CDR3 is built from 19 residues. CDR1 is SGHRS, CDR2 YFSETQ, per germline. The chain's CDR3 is CASSGMPIPAGTSNNEQFF. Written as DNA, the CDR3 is TGCGCCAGCAGCGGGATGCCTATCCCCGCCGGGACTAGCAACAATGAGCAGTTCTTC.

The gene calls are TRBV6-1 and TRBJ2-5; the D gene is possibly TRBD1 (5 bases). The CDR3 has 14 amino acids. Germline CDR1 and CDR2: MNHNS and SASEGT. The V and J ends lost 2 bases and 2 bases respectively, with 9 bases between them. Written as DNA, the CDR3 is TGTGCCAGCAGTGAACAGGGCCTACAAGAGACCCAGTACTTC. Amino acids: CASSEQGLQETQYF.

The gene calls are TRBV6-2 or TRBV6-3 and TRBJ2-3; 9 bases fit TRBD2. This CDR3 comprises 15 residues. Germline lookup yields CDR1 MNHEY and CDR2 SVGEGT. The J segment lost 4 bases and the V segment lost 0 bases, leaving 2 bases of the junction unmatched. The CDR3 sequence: CASSYSQRGADTQYF. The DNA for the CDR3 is TGTGCCAGCAGTTACTCCCAGCGGGGGGCAGATACGCAGTATTTT.

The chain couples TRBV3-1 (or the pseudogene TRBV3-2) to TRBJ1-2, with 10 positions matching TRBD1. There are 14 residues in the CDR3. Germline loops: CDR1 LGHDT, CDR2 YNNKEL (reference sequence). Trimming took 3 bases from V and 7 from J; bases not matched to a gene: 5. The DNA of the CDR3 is TGTGCCAGCAGCCAGACAGGGACAGGGGTTGGCTACACCTTC. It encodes CASSQTGTGVGYTF.

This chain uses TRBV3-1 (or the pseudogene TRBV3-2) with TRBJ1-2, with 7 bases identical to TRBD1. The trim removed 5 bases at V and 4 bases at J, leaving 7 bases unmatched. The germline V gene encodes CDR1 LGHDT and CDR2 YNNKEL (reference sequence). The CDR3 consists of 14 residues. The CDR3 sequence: CASSATTGSYGYTF. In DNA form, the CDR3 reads TGTGCCAGCAGCGCCACGACAGGGTCCTATGGCTACACCTTC.

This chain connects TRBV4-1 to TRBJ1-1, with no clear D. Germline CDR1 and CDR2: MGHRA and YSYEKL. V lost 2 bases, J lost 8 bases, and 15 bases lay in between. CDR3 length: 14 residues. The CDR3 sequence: CASSQNPSAGEAFF. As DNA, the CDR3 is TGCGCCAGCAGCCAAAACCCCTCGGCAGGCGAAGCTTTCTTT.